This entry features one TCR beta chain sequence. An end of the junction differs from the germline gene, which may be a read error. Each CDR3 protein is one row after TCRdb ran MiXCR on the RT-PCR reads. The sample carries around 700,000 distinct CDR3 sequences, 12% to 15% recorded once. Germline CDR1 is SSHAT and CDR2 is FNYEAQ (reference sequence). The CDR3 consists of 13 residues. Sequences were obtained from memory CD4+ T cells from blood. The TCR sequence derives from a female donor in good health, serving as a healthy control. This chain connects TRBV7-7 to TRBJ2-3; no definite D call. CDR3 sequence (DNA): TGTGCTAGCAGCTCTCTCGGCACAGATACGCAGTATTTT. This gives the protein CASSSLGTDTQYF.